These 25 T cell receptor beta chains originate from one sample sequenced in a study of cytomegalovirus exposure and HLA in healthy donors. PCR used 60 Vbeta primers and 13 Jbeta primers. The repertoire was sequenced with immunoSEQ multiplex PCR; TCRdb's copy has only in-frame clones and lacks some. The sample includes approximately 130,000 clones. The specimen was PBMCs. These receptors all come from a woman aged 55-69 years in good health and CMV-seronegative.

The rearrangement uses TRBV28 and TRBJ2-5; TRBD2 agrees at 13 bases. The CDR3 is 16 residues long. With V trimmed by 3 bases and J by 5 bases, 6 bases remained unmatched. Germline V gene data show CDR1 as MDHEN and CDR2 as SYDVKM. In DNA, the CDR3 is TGTGCCAGCAGTTTGTGGACTAGCGGGAGTCGGGAGACCCAGTACTTC. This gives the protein CASSLWTSGSRETQYF.

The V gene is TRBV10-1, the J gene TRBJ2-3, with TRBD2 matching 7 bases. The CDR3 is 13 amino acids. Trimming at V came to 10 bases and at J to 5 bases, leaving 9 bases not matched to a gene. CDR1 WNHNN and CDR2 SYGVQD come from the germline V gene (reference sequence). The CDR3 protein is CATKRGGEDTQYF. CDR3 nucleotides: TGCGCCACCAAGCGGGGAGGCGAAGATACGCAGTATTTT.

The CDR3 sequence: CASSSGTSYEQYF. For the CDR3, the DNA is TGTGCCAGCAGTTCCGGGACTTCCTACGAGCAGTACTTC. J is TRBJ2-7 and V is TRBV27, with a weak D call TRBD2 (6 bases). V was clipped by 4 bases and J by 1 base, with 8 bases between them. The CDR3 length is 13 residues. Germline CDR1 reads MNHEY; CDR2 reads SMNVEV (reference sequence).

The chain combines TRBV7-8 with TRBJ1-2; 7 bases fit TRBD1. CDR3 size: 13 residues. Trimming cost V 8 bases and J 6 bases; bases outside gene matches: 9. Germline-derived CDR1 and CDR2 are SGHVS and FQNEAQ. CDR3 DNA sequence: TGTGCCAGCGCTAATCGGGGGACAGATGGCTACACCTTC. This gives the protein CASANRGTDGYTF. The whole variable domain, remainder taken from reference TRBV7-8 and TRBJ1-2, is GAGVSQSPRYKVAKRGQDVALRCDPISGHVSLFWYQQALGQGPEFLTYFQNEAQLDKSGLPSDRFFAERPEGSVSTLKIQRTQQEDSAVYLCASANRGTDGYTFGSGTRLTVV.

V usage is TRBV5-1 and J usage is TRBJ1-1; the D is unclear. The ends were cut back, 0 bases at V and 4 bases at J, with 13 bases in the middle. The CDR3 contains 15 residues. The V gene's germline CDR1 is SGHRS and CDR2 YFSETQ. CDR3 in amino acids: CASSLATGGSTEAFF. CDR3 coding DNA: TGCGCCAGCAGCTTGGCGACGGGCGGGAGCACTGAAGCTTTCTTT.

The CDR3 protein is CSVNSGNQETQYF. The CDR3 DNA reads TGCAGCGTGAACTCCGGGAACCAAGAGACCCAGTACTTC. This rearrangement joins TRBV29-1 to TRBJ2-5, with D perhaps matching TRBD2 (5 bases). V lost 6 bases, J lost 0 bases, and 11 bases lay in between. Germline CDR1 is SQVTM and CDR2 is ANQGSEA. The CDR3 consists of 13 residues.

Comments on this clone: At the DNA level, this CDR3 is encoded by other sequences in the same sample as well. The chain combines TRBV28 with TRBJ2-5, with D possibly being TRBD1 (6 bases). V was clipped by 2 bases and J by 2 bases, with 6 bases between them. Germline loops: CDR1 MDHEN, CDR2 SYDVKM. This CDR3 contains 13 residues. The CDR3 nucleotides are TGTGCCAGCAGTTTAGGACAGCAAGAGACCCAGTACTTC. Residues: CASSLGQQETQYF.

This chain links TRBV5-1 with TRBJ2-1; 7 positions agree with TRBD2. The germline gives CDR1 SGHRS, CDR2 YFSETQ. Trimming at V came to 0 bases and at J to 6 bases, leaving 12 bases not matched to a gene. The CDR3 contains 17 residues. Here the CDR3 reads CASSLGPGGLPSNEQFF. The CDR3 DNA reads TGCGCCAGCAGCTTGGGGCCGGGGGGACTACCTTCCAATGAGCAGTTCTTC.

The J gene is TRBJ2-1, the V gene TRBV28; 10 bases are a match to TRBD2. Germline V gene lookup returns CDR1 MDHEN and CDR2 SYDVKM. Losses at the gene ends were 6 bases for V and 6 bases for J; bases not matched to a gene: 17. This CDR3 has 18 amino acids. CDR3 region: CASSPSGGAGGGFNEQFF. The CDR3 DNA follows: TGTGCCAGCAGCCCGAGCGGGGGGGCCGGTGGGGGGTTCAATGAGCAGTTCTTC.

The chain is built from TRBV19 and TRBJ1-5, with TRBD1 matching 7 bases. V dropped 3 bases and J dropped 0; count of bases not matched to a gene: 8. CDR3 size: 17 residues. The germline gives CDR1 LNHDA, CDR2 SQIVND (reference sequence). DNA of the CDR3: TGTGCCAGTAGTATGGGACAGAGTAGTTATAGCAATCAGCCCCAGCATTTT. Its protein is CASSMGQSSYSNQPQHF.

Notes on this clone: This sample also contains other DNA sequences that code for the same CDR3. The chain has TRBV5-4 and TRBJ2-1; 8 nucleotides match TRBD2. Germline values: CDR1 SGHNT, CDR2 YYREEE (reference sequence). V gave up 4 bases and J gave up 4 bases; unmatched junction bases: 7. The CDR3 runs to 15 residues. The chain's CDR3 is CASSPSGGQYNEQFF. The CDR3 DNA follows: TGTGCCAGCAGCCCGTCGGGGGGGCAGTACAATGAGCAGTTCTTC.

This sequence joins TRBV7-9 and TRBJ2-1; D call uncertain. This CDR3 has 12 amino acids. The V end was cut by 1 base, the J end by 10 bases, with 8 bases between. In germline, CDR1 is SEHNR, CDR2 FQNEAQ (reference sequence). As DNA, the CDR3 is TGTGCCAGCAGCTTAGGTGAACTAGAGCAGTTCTTC. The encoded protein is CASSLGELEQFF.

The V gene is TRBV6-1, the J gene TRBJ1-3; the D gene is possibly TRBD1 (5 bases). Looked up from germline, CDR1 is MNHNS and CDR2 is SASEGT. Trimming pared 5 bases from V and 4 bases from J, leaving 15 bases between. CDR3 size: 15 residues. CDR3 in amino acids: CASSPGQLGGNTIYF. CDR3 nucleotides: TGTGCCAGCAGTCCAGGACAACTGGGGGGAAACACCATATATTTT.

The CDR3: CASSATQAGGLYNEQFF. The DNA of the CDR3 is TGTGCCAGCAGCGCGACCCAAGCGGGGGGCTTATACAATGAGCAGTTCTTC. The chain uses TRBV9 and TRBJ2-1; the match to TRBD2 covers 9 bases. Per germline, CDR1 SGDLS and CDR2 YYNGEE. The CDR3 loop spans 17 amino acids. V lost 3 bases and J lost 4; bases outside the gene matches: 11.

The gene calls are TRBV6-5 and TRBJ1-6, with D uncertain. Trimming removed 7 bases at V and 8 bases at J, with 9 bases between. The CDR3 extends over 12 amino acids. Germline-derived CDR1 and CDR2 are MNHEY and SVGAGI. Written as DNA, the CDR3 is TGTGCCAGCACCTACGGGGATTCACCCCTCCACTTT. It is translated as CASTYGDSPLHF.

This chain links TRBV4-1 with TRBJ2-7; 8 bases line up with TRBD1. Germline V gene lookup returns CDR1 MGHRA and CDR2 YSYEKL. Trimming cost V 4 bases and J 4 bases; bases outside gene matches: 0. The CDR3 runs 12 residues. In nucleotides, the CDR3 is TGCGCCAGCAGCCGGACAGGGTACGAGCAGTACTTC. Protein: CASSRTGYEQYF.

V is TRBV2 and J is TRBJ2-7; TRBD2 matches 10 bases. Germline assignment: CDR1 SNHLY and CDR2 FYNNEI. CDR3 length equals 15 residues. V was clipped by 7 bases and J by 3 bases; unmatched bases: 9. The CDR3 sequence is CASNRVGLASYEQYF. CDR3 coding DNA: TGTGCCAGCAACCGGGTGGGACTAGCGAGCTACGAGCAGTACTTC. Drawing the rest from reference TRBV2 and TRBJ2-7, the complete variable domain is EPEVTQTPSHQVTQMGQEVILRCVPISNHLYFYWYRQILGQKVEFLVSFYNNEISEKSEIFDDQFSVERPDGSNFTLKIRSTKLEDSAMYFCASNRVGLASYEQYFGPGTRLTVT.

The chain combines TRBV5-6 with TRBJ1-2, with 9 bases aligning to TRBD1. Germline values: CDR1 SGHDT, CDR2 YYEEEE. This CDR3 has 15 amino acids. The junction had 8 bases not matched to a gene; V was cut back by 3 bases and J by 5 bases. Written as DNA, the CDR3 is TGTGCCAGCAGCTCCCTGACAGGGGGTATGTATGGCTACACCTTC. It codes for CASSSLTGGMYGYTF.

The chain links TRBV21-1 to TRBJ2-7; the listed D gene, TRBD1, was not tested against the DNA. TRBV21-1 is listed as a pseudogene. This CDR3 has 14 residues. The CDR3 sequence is CASSKEGMWSEQYF. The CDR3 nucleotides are TGTGCCAGCAGCAAAGAGGGGATGTGGTCCGAGCAGTACTTC.

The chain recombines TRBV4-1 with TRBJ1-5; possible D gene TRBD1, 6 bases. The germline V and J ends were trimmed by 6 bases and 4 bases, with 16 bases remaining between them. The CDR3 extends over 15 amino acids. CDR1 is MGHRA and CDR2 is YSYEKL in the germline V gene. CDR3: CASRPTTGRNQPQHF. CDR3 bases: TGCGCCAGCAGACCCACGACAGGAAGGAATCAGCCCCAGCATTTT.

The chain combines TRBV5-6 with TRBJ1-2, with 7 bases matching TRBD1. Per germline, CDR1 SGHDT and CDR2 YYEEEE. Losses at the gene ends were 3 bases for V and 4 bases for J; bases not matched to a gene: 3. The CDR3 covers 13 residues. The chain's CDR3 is CASSSQGFYGYTF. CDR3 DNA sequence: TGTGCCAGCAGCTCACAGGGGTTCTATGGCTACACCTTC.

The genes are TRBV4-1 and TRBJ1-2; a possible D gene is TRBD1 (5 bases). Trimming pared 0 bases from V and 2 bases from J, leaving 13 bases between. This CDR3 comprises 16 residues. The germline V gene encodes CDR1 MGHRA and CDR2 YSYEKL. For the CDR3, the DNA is TGCGCCAGCAGCCAAGATTTCTCAGGGATGAACTATGGCTACACCTTC. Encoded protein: CASSQDFSGMNYGYTF.

The CDR3 spells CASSLGVRSPLHF. DNA of the CDR3: TGTGCCAGCAGCTTAGGAGTCAGGTCACCCCTCCACTTT. The rearrangement joins TRBV11-2 to TRBJ1-6; D remains ambiguous. The CDR3 has 13 amino acids. The V gene lost 1 base and the J gene lost 10 bases, with 8 bases spanning the gap. CDR1 is SGHAT and CDR2 is FQNNGV in the germline V gene.

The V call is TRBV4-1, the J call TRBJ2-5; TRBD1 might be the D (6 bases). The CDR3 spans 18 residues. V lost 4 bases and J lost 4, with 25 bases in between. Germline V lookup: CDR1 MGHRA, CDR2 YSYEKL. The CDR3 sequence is CASSLSWTKDSFRETQYF. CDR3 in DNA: TGCGCCAGCAGCCTATCATGGACCAAGGACAGTTTCCGAGAGACCCAGTACTTC.

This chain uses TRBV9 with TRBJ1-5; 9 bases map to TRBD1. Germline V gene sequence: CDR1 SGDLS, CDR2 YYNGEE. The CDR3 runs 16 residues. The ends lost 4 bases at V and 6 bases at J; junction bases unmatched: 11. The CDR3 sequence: CASSPGTGTPGQPQHF. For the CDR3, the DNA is TGTGCCAGCAGCCCGGGGACAGGGACGCCGGGTCAGCCCCAGCATTTT.